A selection of T cell receptor beta chains follows, all from one sample in a study of cytomegalovirus exposure and HLA in healthy donors. Produced via immunoSEQ multiplex PCR; TCRdb's table is partial and in-frame only. The table includes roughly 180,000 clones, approximately 80% detected once. The sample consisted of PBMCs. All receptors come from a male donor in good health and CMV-seronegative. Each CDR3 is given with its conserved first and last residue. D genes are given only for firm matches. Size values are once, few and many counts, or a class for expanded clones, and some rows have none.

j_gene,d_gene,v_gene,abundance,CDR3aa,CDR3nt
TRBJ2-6,.,TRBV6-1,.,CASSSTGPRANVLTF,TGTGCCAGCAGTAGTACAGGTCCGAGGGCCAACGTCCTGACTTTC
TRBJ1-5,.,TRBV28,.,CASSPQTGISNQPQHF,TGTGCCAGCAGTCCTCAGACGGGGATTAGCAATCAGCCCCAGCATTTT
TRBJ2-7,.,TRBV29-1,.,CSATRDMGYEQYF,TGCAGCGCGACCCGGGACATGGGGTACGAGCAGTACTTC
TRBJ2-2,TRBD2,TRBV6-5,.,CASSYSAGGVIGELFF,TGTGCCAGCAGTTACTCGGCGGGGGGAGTCATCGGGGAGCTGTTTTTT
TRBJ1-2,TRBD1,TRBV18,.,CASSPLLGQATDGYTF,TGTGCCAGCTCACCTCTACTAGGACAGGCCACTGATGGCTACACCTTC
TRBJ2-6,.,TRBV5-4,.,CASSLGGGSGANVLTF,TGTGCCAGCAGCTTGGGAGGGGGCTCTGGGGCCAACGTCCTGACTTTC
TRBJ2-2,.,TRBV6-4,.,CASSAQEANTGELFF,TGTGCCAGCAGTGCACAAGAAGCGAACACCGGGGAGCTGTTTTTT
TRBJ1-4,TRBD1,TRBV5-1,.,CASSLEEGAVSNEKLFF,TGCGCCAGCAGCTTGGAGGAGGGGGCAGTCTCCAATGAAAAACTGTTTTTT
TRBJ1-5,TRBD1,TRBV7-6,.,CASSLGQGAWDQPQHF,TGTGCCAGCAGCTTAGGGCAGGGGGCTTGGGATCAGCCCCAGCATTTT
TRBJ2-7,.,TRBV6-5,once,CASRDSLSYEQYF,TGTGCCAGCAGGGACAGCTTATCCTACGAGCAGTACTTC
TRBJ2-1,.,TRBV6-5,.,CASSYFDEQFF,TGTGCCAGCAGTTATTTCGATGAGCAGTTCTTC
TRBJ1-6,.,TRBV7-2,.,CASSYTHSPLHF,TGTGCCAGCAGTTATACTCATTCACCCCTCCACTTT
TRBJ2-5,TRBD1,TRBV28,.,CASSTRQGRRETQYF,TGTGCCAGCAGTACTCGACAGGGTAGGAGGGAGACCCAGTACTTC
TRBJ1-3,.,TRBV9,.,CASTQGNTIYF,TGTGCCAGCACCCAGGGAAACACCATATATTTT
TRBJ2-5,TRBD2,TRBV7-9,few,CASSRNSGSGETQYF,TGTGCCAGCAGCCGAAATAGCGGGAGTGGAGAGACCCAGTACTTC
TRBJ2-5,TRBD1,TRBV29-1,.,CSVLGQGARHETQYF,TGCAGCGTTCTTGGACAGGGGGCGCGTCATGAGACCCAGTACTTC
TRBJ1-3,.,TRBV7-2,.,CASSLVGRGGNTIYF,TGTGCCAGCAGCTTAGTCGGTAGGGGTGGAAACACCATATATTTT
TRBJ2-7,.,TRBV7-2,once,CASSPRGITPYEQYF,TGTGCCAGCAGCCCCCGTGGCATAACCCCCTACGAGCAGTACTTC
TRBJ2-7,.,TRBV11-1,.,CASSQIAYEQYF,TGTGCCAGCAGCCAGATTGCCTACGAGCAGTACTTC
TRBJ1-5,.,TRBV6-1,.,CASSEAGGARQPQHF,TGTGCCAGCAGTGAAGCCGGGGGGGCACGTCAGCCCCAGCATTTT
TRBJ2-1,.,TRBV5-4,.,CASSFGPGGHEQFF,TGTGCCAGCAGCTTTGGTCCTGGAGGTCATGAGCAGTTCTTC
TRBJ1-4,.,TRBV4-3,.,CASSQDSAGQEKLFF,TGCGCCAGCAGCCAAGATTCGGCAGGGCAAGAAAAACTGTTTTTT
TRBJ2-7,TRBD2,TRBV18,once,CASSPLGLGLEQYF,TGTGCCAGCTCACCATTGGGACTAGGGCTCGAGCAGTACTTC
TRBJ2-1,.,TRBV11-2,once,CASSLDPAYNEQFF,TGTGCCAGCAGCTTAGACCCAGCGTACAATGAGCAGTTCTTC
TRBJ1-2,TRBD1,TRBV6-5,.,CASSYSRDRVGYTF,TGTGCCAGCAGTTACTCACGGGACAGGGTGGGCTACACCTTC
TRBJ2-2,.,TRBV7-8,few,CASSLGQTNTGELFF,TGTGCCAGCAGCTTAGGACAGACGAACACCGGGGAGCTGTTTTTT
TRBJ2-1,TRBD2,TRBV6-5,few,CASSSMALAENNEQFF,TGTGCCAGCAGTTCTATGGCGCTAGCGGAGAACAATGAGCAGTTCTTC
TRBJ1-5,TRBD1,TRBV28,.,CASSSEQGERSNQPQHF,TGTGCCAGCAGTTCAGAACAGGGGGAACGGAGCAATCAGCCCCAGCATTTT
TRBJ1-5,TRBD1,TRBV18,few,CASSSGTGRGNQPQHF,TGTGCCAGCTCCTCAGGGACAGGGAGGGGCAATCAGCCCCAGCATTTT
TRBJ1-3,TRBD1,TRBV30,.,CAWSVTGEAGNTIYF,TGTGCCTGGAGTGTGACAGGGGAGGCTGGAAACACCATATATTTT
TRBJ2-2,.,TRBV5-4,.,CASSLQYPLNTGELFF,TGTGCCAGCAGCTTACAGTACCCACTGAACACCGGGGAGCTGTTTTTT
TRBJ1-1,.,TRBV7-2,once,CASSFFTPARAMNTEAFF,TGTGCCAGCAGCTTTTTCACCCCCGCCAGGGCGATGAACACTGAAGCTTTCTTT
TRBJ1-2,.,TRBV7-6,.,CASSLSAEGYTF,TGTGCCAGCAGCTTATCCGCAGAAGGCTACACCTTC
TRBJ2-7,TRBD2,TRBV11-2,.,CASSLDGTSGIYEQYF,TGTGCCAGCAGCTTAGATGGGACTAGCGGGATCTACGAGCAGTACTTC
TRBJ1-2,.,TRBV6-5,.,CASSWTATNYGYPF,TGTGCCAGCAGTTGGACAGCTACTAACTATGGCTACCCCTTC
TRBJ2-2,TRBD2,TRBV27,.,CASRDSGGATGELFF,TGTGCCAGCAGGGATAGCGGGGGGGCCACCGGGGAGCTGTTTTTT
TRBJ1-5,.,TRBV27,.,CASSSREKQPQHF,TGTGCCAGCAGTTCGCGGGAGAAGCAGCCCCAGCATTTT
TRBJ2-1,TRBD2,TRBV9,.,CASSAPSGRASNEQFF,TGTGCCAGCAGCGCGCCTAGCGGGAGGGCCTCCAATGAGCAGTTCTTC
TRBJ2-7,.,TRBV7-2,.,CASSLVGTGGDEQYF,TGTGCCAGCAGCTTAGTAGGCACAGGGGGGGACGAGCAGTACTTC
TRBJ2-7,.,TRBV6-6,.,CASSPLQRNSYEQYF,TGTGCCAGCAGCCCTCTCCAGCGGAACTCCTACGAGCAGTACTTC
TRBJ2-7,TRBD2,TRBV13,many,CASSSLAGGGTNEQYF,TGTGCCAGCAGCTCATTAGCGGGAGGGGGTACAAACGAGCAGTACTTC
TRBJ1-1,.,TRBV6-4,.,CASSVSGGNTEAFF,TGTGCCAGCAGTGTATCGGGAGGGAACACTGAAGCTTTCTTT
TRBJ2-4,TRBD1,TRBV16,.,CASSHTGVQNIQYF,TGTGCCAGCAGCCATACAGGGGTCCAAAACATTCAGTACTTC
TRBJ2-7,.,TRBV27,.,CASSLLEGAAEQYF,TGTGCCAGCAGTTTATTGGAGGGAGCAGCCGAGCAGTACTTC
TRBJ2-7,.,TRBV7-2,few,CASSLDAGPSSYEQYF,TGTGCCAGCAGCTTAGATGCGGGCCCAAGCTCCTACGAGCAGTACTTC